Given below is one TCR beta chain in context. The germline V gene encodes CDR1 MGHDK and CDR2 SYGVNS. The CDR3 has 13 residues. Trimming cost V 10 bases and J 7 bases; bases outside gene matches: 8. What was amplified from RNA transcripts were TCR beta CDR3 regions. The HTBI set primed first-round TCR CDR3 RT-PCR. One entry per CDR3 protein results from TCRdb running MiXCR on the multiplex PCR reads. The sample includes about 400,000 distinct CDR3 sequences, 14% to 15% of them seen just once. This sample stems from a study of T cells in Graves' hyperthyroidism and ophthalmopathy. It was considered stable Graves' hyperthyroidism when ophthalmopathy did not progress within 18 months. Researchers barred patients who had uncontrolled infection, other autoimmune disease, pregnancy or lactation.

The gene calls are TRBV25-1 and TRBJ2-1; TRBD2 matches at 9 bases. Sequencing used blood. The clonotype comes from a woman aged 25 to 45 with Graves' hyperthyroidism. CDR3 in amino acids: CATEAGGTNEQFF. As DNA, the CDR3 is TGTGCCACCGAAGCGGGAGGCACTAATGAGCAGTTCTTC.